This is a list of T cell receptor beta chains from one sample in a study of neurological immune-mediated disorders. MiXCR, run by TCRdb on the 5' RACE reads, gives a single entry per CDR3 protein. Of more than 55,000 distinct CDR3 sequences detected, 8.5% to 10% appear once; the ten largest clones hold around 12%. Material for sequencing was PBMCs. These receptors all stem from a man aged 25 to 40 in good health. The CDR3 runs from the conserved cysteine through the conserved F or W. Each record gives: J gene, clone size, D gene, V gene, CDR3 protein, CDR3 DNA. The D gene is left open where the match is weak. Part of the rows lack a size; the others show once, few, many or a class for expanded clones.

J gene: TRBJ1-5
clone size: many
D gene: .
V gene: TRBV5-1
CDR3 protein: CASSLDPYGQPQHF
CDR3 DNA: TGCGCCAGCAGCTTGGACCCTTACGGGCAGCCCCAGCATTTT

J gene: TRBJ2-3
clone size: many
D gene: .
V gene: TRBV20-1
CDR3 protein: CSAEDRASTDTQYF
CDR3 DNA: TGCAGTGCTGAAGACCGAGCTAGCACAGATACGCAGTATTTT

J gene: TRBJ2-3
clone size: many
D gene: TRBD2
V gene: TRBV28
CDR3 protein: CASTLPLRGGGDTQYF
CDR3 DNA: TGTGCCAGCACCCTACCCCTGCGGGGGGGAGGAGATACGCAGTATTTT

J gene: TRBJ1-2
clone size: many
D gene: .
V gene: TRBV9
CDR3 protein: CASSVDRASYGYTF
CDR3 DNA: TGTGCCAGCAGCGTAGACAGGGCATCATATGGCTACACCTTC

J gene: TRBJ1-4
clone size: many
D gene: .
V gene: TRBV10-3
CDR3 protein: CAISESGINEKLFF
CDR3 DNA: TGTGCCATCAGTGAGTCAGGGATCAATGAAAAACTGTTTTTT

J gene: TRBJ2-7
clone size: many
D gene: TRBD2
V gene: TRBV20-1
CDR3 protein: CSARGTSDYEQYF
CDR3 DNA: TGCAGTGCTAGAGGGACTAGCGACTACGAGCAGTACTTC

J gene: TRBJ2-1
clone size: many
D gene: .
V gene: TRBV18
CDR3 protein: CASSPALNEQFF
CDR3 DNA: TGTGCCAGCTCACCGGCTCTCAATGAGCAGTTCTTC

J gene: TRBJ1-1
clone size: many
D gene: .
V gene: TRBV5-1
CDR3 protein: CASSLTGSNTEAFF
CDR3 DNA: TGCGCCAGCAGCTTGACAGGGAGTAACACTGAAGCTTTCTTT

J gene: TRBJ2-7
clone size: many
D gene: .
V gene: TRBV9
CDR3 protein: CASSLTPQGRLYEQYF
CDR3 DNA: TGTGCCAGCAGCCTCACACCCCAGGGGCGCCTCTACGAGCAGTACTTC

J gene: TRBJ2-4
clone size: .
D gene: .
V gene: TRBV10-3
CDR3 protein: CVISAQGPKNIQYF
CDR3 DNA: TGTGTTATCAGTGCACAGGGTCCCAAAAACATTCAGTACTTC

J gene: TRBJ1-2
clone size: many
D gene: TRBD1
V gene: TRBV7-8
CDR3 protein: CASSHGQGNYGYTF
CDR3 DNA: TGTGCCAGCAGCCACGGACAGGGGAACTATGGCTACACCTTC

J gene: TRBJ1-1
clone size: many
D gene: .
V gene: TRBV28
CDR3 protein: CASNEVNTEAFF
CDR3 DNA: TGTGCCAGCAATGAGGTGAACACTGAAGCTTTCTTT

J gene: TRBJ2-7
clone size: many
D gene: TRBD2
V gene: TRBV29-1
CDR3 protein: CSVERLAGDEQYF
CDR3 DNA: TGCAGCGTTGAAAGGCTAGCGGGAGACGAGCAGTACTTC

J gene: TRBJ2-7
clone size: few
D gene: TRBD2
V gene: TRBV2
CDR3 protein: CASRGTSGRTSYEQYF
CDR3 DNA: TGTGCCAGCAGAGGGACTAGCGGGAGGACCAGCTACGAGCAGTACTTC

J gene: TRBJ2-1
clone size: many
D gene: .
V gene: TRBV24-1
CDR3 protein: CATAPYLANEQFF
CDR3 DNA: TGTGCCACAGCACCCTACTTAGCGAATGAGCAGTTCTTC

J gene: TRBJ1-5
clone size: many
D gene: .
V gene: TRBV10-3
CDR3 protein: CAISETTVPRPQHF
CDR3 DNA: TGTGCCATCAGTGAGACGACAGTGCCTAGACCCCAGCATTTT

J gene: TRBJ2-1
clone size: many
D gene: TRBD2
V gene: TRBV20-1
CDR3 protein: CSARDPGGTSETSYNEQFF
CDR3 DNA: TGCAGTGCTAGAGATCCCGGGGGGACTAGTGAAACTTCCTACAATGAGCAGTTCTTC

J gene: TRBJ1-1
clone size: .
D gene: .
V gene: TRBV20-1
CDR3 protein: CSASFGSRTNTEAFF
CDR3 DNA: TGCAGTGCTAGCTTTGGCAGCAGAACGAACACTGAAGCTTTCTTT

J gene: TRBJ2-7
clone size: many
D gene: TRBD2
V gene: TRBV28
CDR3 protein: CASRRTSGSPRQYF
CDR3 DNA: TGTGCCAGCAGGAGGACTAGCGGGAGCCCACGGCAGTACTTC

J gene: TRBJ1-1
clone size: many
D gene: .
V gene: TRBV29-1
CDR3 protein: CSVQLHRDTEAFF
CDR3 DNA: TGCAGCGTCCAACTCCACAGGGACACTGAAGCTTTCTTT

J gene: TRBJ2-1
clone size: many
D gene: .
V gene: TRBV21-1
CDR3 protein: CASSNQHRDRGYNEQFF
CDR3 DNA: TGTGCCAGCAGCAATCAACACCGGGACAGGGGGTACAATGAGCAGTTCTTC

J gene: TRBJ2-7
clone size: many
D gene: TRBD1
V gene: TRBV5-1
CDR3 protein: CASSFSTGVKAEQYF
CDR3 DNA: TGCGCCAGCAGCTTTTCGACAGGGGTGAAGGCCGAGCAGTACTTC

J gene: TRBJ2-2
clone size: many
D gene: TRBD1
V gene: TRBV6-6
CDR3 protein: CASSQQGEAGELFF
CDR3 DNA: TGTGCCAGCAGCCAACAGGGGGAGGCCGGGGAGCTGTTTTTT

J gene: TRBJ2-7
clone size: many
D gene: .
V gene: TRBV12-3/TRBV12-4
CDR3 protein: CASSLGAASDEQYF
CDR3 DNA: TGTGCCAGCAGTTTGGGGGCGGCCTCCGACGAGCAGTACTTC

J gene: TRBJ2-5
clone size: many
D gene: TRBD1
V gene: TRBV5-1
CDR3 protein: CASRPGTGTETQYF
CDR3 DNA: TGCGCCAGCAGGCCAGGGACAGGGACAGAGACCCAGTACTTC

J gene: TRBJ2-1
clone size: many
D gene: TRBD2
V gene: TRBV5-1
CDR3 protein: CASNPGGGGYEQFF
CDR3 DNA: TGCGCCAGCAACCCGGGAGGTGGGGGTTATGAGCAGTTCTTC

J gene: TRBJ2-7
clone size: many
D gene: TRBD2
V gene: TRBV14
CDR3 protein: CASSQGSGRPYF
CDR3 DNA: TGTGCCAGCAGCCAAGGCAGCGGGAGACCGTACTTC

J gene: TRBJ2-1
clone size: many
D gene: TRBD2
V gene: TRBV10-1
CDR3 protein: CASSELDSGRGSYNEQFF
CDR3 DNA: TGCGCCAGCAGTGAGCTCGATAGCGGGAGGGGTTCCTACAATGAGCAGTTCTTC

J gene: TRBJ2-5
clone size: many
D gene: .
V gene: TRBV12-3/TRBV12-4
CDR3 protein: CASSPTGNQETQYF
CDR3 DNA: TGTGCCAGCAGTCCTACCGGTAACCAAGAGACCCAGTACTTC

J gene: TRBJ2-7
clone size: many
D gene: TRBD1
V gene: TRBV10-3
CDR3 protein: CAISDPGTGSDEQYF
CDR3 DNA: TGTGCCATCAGTGATCCCGGGACAGGGTCGGACGAGCAGTACTTC

J gene: TRBJ1-5
clone size: many
D gene: TRBD1
V gene: TRBV2
CDR3 protein: CASLGTGRQPQHF
CDR3 DNA: TGTGCCAGCTTAGGGACAGGGAGGCAGCCCCAGCATTTT

J gene: TRBJ2-7
clone size: many
D gene: TRBD2
V gene: TRBV20-1
CDR3 protein: CSARVLRGSTYEQYF
CDR3 DNA: TGCAGTGCTAGGGTCTTGCGCGGGAGCACTTACGAGCAGTACTTC

J gene: TRBJ2-1
clone size: many
D gene: .
V gene: TRBV7-8
CDR3 protein: CASSSGTQRQFF
CDR3 DNA: TGTGCCAGCAGCAGTGGGACCCAACGGCAGTTCTTC

J gene: TRBJ2-5
clone size: many
D gene: .
V gene: TRBV7-3
CDR3 protein: CASSLPGGTQYF
CDR3 DNA: TGTGCCAGCAGCTTACCGGGTGGGACCCAGTACTTC

J gene: TRBJ2-1
clone size: many
D gene: .
V gene: TRBV20-1
CDR3 protein: CSARGDGLNEQFF
CDR3 DNA: TGCAGTGCTAGAGGGGACGGTTTGAATGAGCAGTTCTTC

J gene: TRBJ2-1
clone size: many
D gene: TRBD1
V gene: TRBV20-1
CDR3 protein: CSAQTDRGDEQFF
CDR3 DNA: TGCAGTGCCCAAACTGACAGGGGAGATGAGCAGTTCTTC

J gene: TRBJ2-1
clone size: many
D gene: TRBD1
V gene: TRBV5-1
CDR3 protein: CASSYRDRELDEQFF
CDR3 DNA: TGCGCCAGCAGCTACCGGGACAGGGAGTTGGATGAGCAGTTCTTC

J gene: TRBJ2-3
clone size: many
D gene: .
V gene: TRBV5-1
CDR3 protein: CATRIGTSTDTQYF
CDR3 DNA: TGCGCCACCCGGATCGGGACCAGCACAGATACGCAGTATTTT

J gene: TRBJ1-1
clone size: many
D gene: .
V gene: TRBV6-1
CDR3 protein: CASSEWKDEAFF
CDR3 DNA: TGTGCCAGCAGTGAATGGAAGGATGAAGCTTTCTTT

J gene: TRBJ2-3
clone size: .
D gene: TRBD2
V gene: TRBV18
CDR3 protein: CVSSPASGSSDTQYF
CDR3 DNA: TGTGTCAGCTCACCAGCTAGCGGGAGCTCAGATACGCAGTATTTT

J gene: TRBJ2-3
clone size: many
D gene: .
V gene: TRBV4-1
CDR3 protein: CASSSRDTDSTDTQYF
CDR3 DNA: TGCGCCAGCAGCTCAAGGGATACGGATAGCACAGATACGCAGTATTTT

J gene: TRBJ2-5
clone size: many
D gene: .
V gene: TRBV10-3
CDR3 protein: CAISGAGYQETQYF
CDR3 DNA: TGTGCCATCAGTGGTGCGGGGTACCAAGAGACCCAGTACTTC

J gene: TRBJ1-4
clone size: .
D gene: .
V gene: TRBV7-9
CDR3 protein: CASSSAGTDEKLFF
CDR3 DNA: TGTGCCAGCAGCTCAGCCGGGACGGATGAAAAACTGTTTTTT

J gene: TRBJ1-1
clone size: many
D gene: .
V gene: TRBV5-6
CDR3 protein: CASSLVRGNTEAFF
CDR3 DNA: TGTGCCAGCAGCTTGGTCAGGGGTAACACTGAAGCTTTCTTT

J gene: TRBJ2-3
clone size: many
D gene: .
V gene: TRBV18
CDR3 protein: CASSTFGEDTQYF
CDR3 DNA: TGTGCCAGCTCAACATTTGGGGAAGATACGCAGTATTTT

J gene: TRBJ2-7
clone size: many
D gene: .
V gene: TRBV10-3
CDR3 protein: CATGQRIYEQYF
CDR3 DNA: TGTGCCACAGGACAGAGAATCTACGAGCAGTACTTC

J gene: TRBJ2-1
clone size: many
D gene: .
V gene: TRBV5-1
CDR3 protein: CASSLDGRHEQFF
CDR3 DNA: TGCGCCAGCAGCTTGGATGGGCGCCATGAGCAGTTCTTC

J gene: TRBJ2-3
clone size: many
D gene: .
V gene: TRBV24-1
CDR3 protein: CATSDPGTHTQYF
CDR3 DNA: TGTGCCACCAGTGACCCGGGAACACATACGCAGTATTTT

J gene: TRBJ2-7
clone size: many
D gene: TRBD2
V gene: TRBV11-2
CDR3 protein: CASSLPGLAGGEQYF
CDR3 DNA: TGTGCCAGCAGCCTACCGGGACTAGCGGGAGGGGAGCAGTACTTC

J gene: TRBJ2-3
clone size: many
D gene: .
V gene: TRBV5-6
CDR3 protein: CASSPRERYTDTQYF
CDR3 DNA: TGTGCCAGCAGTCCCCGCGAGCGGTACACAGATACGCAGTATTTT

J gene: TRBJ1-5
clone size: many
D gene: .
V gene: TRBV21-1
CDR3 protein: CASSKEEGRDRGHQPQHF
CDR3 DNA: TGTGCCAGCAGCAAAGAAGAGGGCCGGGACAGGGGGCATCAGCCCCAGCATTTT

J gene: TRBJ2-2
clone size: many
D gene: .
V gene: TRBV7-6
CDR3 protein: CASSTVQDQAGELFF
CDR3 DNA: TGTGCCAGCAGCACCGTTCAGGATCAGGCCGGGGAGCTGTTTTTT

J gene: TRBJ1-5
clone size: many
D gene: .
V gene: TRBV7-9
CDR3 protein: CASSIDSHQPQHF
CDR3 DNA: TGTGCCAGCAGCATCGACAGTCATCAGCCCCAGCATTTT

J gene: TRBJ1-1
clone size: many
D gene: .
V gene: TRBV7-3
CDR3 protein: CASSLLRNTEAFF
CDR3 DNA: TGCGCCAGCAGCTTGTTAAGGAACACTGAAGCTTTCTTT